What follows describes a single T cell receptor beta chain. Its antigen is currently not known. Base qualities are not at hand, and no much larger clone is one base apart. Other DNA sequences in this sample translate to the same CDR3. The sample belongs to a study of blood T cell repertoires in COVID-19 (dated by TCRdb to the early 2020s). In terms of the full investigation: The collaborator samples originated in the United States, Italy and Spain and spanned the acute and convalescent phases of COVID-19. The material from the prospective study consisted of cDNA or gDNA derived from T cells, B-cell-depleted T cells, or PBMCs. Deeply sampled blood TCRbeta repertoires from subjects exposed to, actively infected with, or recovered from COVID-19 were included in the dataset. The repertoires were made available in a free public database intended to serve as a resource for research on the immune response to SARS-CoV-2. Samples came from the ongoing ImmuneRACE study (first 160 participants) plus 1,254 subjects from 6 global collaborators. Sample metadata almost always included a de-identified subject ID, COVID-19 status, age in years and sex. Where available, HLA class I and class II types were obtained from metadata supplied by the sample provider rather than from assay-based typing. Summary of the overall study and its limitations: The quantity of clinical and demographic metadata differed by source and by participant and was supplied without curation.

TCRbeta CDR3 regions were amplified from genomic DNA using the immunoSEQ Assay, a bias-controlled multiplex PCR. On the authors' methods: The number of nucleated cells in each sample was estimated by amplification of reference gene primers within the assay. To quantify the absolute abundance of each unique TCRbeta CDR3 rearrangement, sequence reads were collapsed and filtered. For each sample, productive Simpson clonality was calculated as the square root of Simpson's diversity index across productive rearrangements. In its TCRdb copy, this immuneACCESS table keeps in-frame sequences only and misses some clones. Where compared with another copy, unresolved V genes explain less than half of these, and the others have no known cause. The V and J calls and the clone size are those of that table, but D and trimming were determined from the DNA. Here the sample has about 280,000 clones; nearly 90% occur a single time. Roughly 9% of the sample lies in the top ten.

The CDR3 runs 13 amino acids, cysteine and phenylalanine included. Left in the record is the CDR3 DNA by itself, 39 bases read in frame from the first base. Trimming takes 3 bases from V and 4 bases from J, and the germline ends sit 7 bases apart. Whole blood was collected in K2EDTA tubes by collaborating institutions according to the institutions' own protocols. For TCRbeta analysis, collaborators shipped samples as frozen whole blood, isolated PBMCs, or DNA extracted from either of those sample types. Rearrangement joined TRBV12-3 or TRBV12-4 to TRBJ1-5; the D gene assignment is ambiguous. Sequences were obtained from peripheral blood. The clonotype originates from a man aged 18 to 30 with active or convalescent COVID-19. This receptor has the CDR3 CASSLAGNQPQHF. The DNA sequence is as follows: TGTGCCAGCAGTTTGGCAGGTAATCAGCCCCAGCATTTT.